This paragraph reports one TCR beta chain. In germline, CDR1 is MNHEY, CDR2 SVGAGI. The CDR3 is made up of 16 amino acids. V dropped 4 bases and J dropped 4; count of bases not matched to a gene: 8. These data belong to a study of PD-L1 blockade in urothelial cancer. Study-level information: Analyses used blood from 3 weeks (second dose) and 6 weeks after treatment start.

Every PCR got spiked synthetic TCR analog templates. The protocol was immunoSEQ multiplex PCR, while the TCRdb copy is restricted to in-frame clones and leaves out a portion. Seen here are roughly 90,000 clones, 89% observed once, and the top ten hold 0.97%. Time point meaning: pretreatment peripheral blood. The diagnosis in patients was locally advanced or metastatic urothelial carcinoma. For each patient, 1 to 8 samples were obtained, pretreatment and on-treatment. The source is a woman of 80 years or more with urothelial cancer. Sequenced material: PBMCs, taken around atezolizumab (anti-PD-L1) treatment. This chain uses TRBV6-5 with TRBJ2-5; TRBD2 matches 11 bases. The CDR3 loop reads CASSSTSGRRVETQYF. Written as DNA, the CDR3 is TGTGCCAGCAGTTCTACTAGCGGGAGAAGAGTAGAGACCCAGTACTTC.